Following are 10 T cell receptor beta chains from one sample sequenced in a study of OX40 agonist ivuxolimab in advanced cancers. Produced via immunoSEQ multiplex PCR; TCRdb's table is partial and in-frame only. The data show 35,000 to 45,000 clones, around 87% seen once. The source material was CD4+ or CD8+ T cells sorted from blood, sampled in a trial of the OX40 agonist ivuxolimab. Source of these receptors: an adult with an advanced solid tumor such as melanoma, head and neck, liver or kidney cancer.

The chain uses TRBV6-5 and TRBJ1-3; D is perhaps TRBD1 (6 bases). V dropped 5 bases and J dropped 4 bases, with 12 bases sitting between them. This CDR3 comprises 14 residues. CDR1 is MNHEY, CDR2 SVGAGI, per germline. The CDR3 bases are TGTGCCAGCAGTCGCGGACAGCCGGGAAACACCATATATTTT. This sequence encodes CASSRGQPGNTIYF.

The J gene is TRBJ2-1, the V gene TRBV6-5; D remains unclear. CDR1 is MNHEY and CDR2 is SVGAGI in the germline V gene. The CDR3 covers 15 residues. Trimming shortened V by 0 bases and J by 8 bases, and 14 bases separated the two germline ends. The CDR3 DNA follows: TGTGCCAGCAGTTACTCCTACGACCTTATCGATGAGCAGTTCTTC. As protein: CASSYSYDLIDEQFF.

V and J are TRBV11-1 and TRBJ2-5; D perhaps matches TRBD2 (6 bases). This CDR3 spans 15 amino acids. Germline CDR1 reads SGHAT; CDR2 reads FQDESV (reference sequence). Between the trimmed V and J ends, which lost 5 bases and 3 bases, there was a span of 16 bases. The CDR3 reads CASSRDSMGEETQYF. The CDR3 bases are TGTGCCAGCAGCCGGGACTCAATGGGTGAAGAGACCCAGTACTTC.

The rearrangement uses TRBV30 and TRBJ1-5; D might be TRBD1 (5 bases). This CDR3 has 15 residues. The ends were cut back, 2 bases at V and 1 base at J, with 12 bases in the middle. Germline V gives CDR1 GTSNPN, CDR2 SVGIG (reference sequence). CDR3 sequence reads: CAWSLGGTSNQPQHF. As DNA, the CDR3 is TGTGCCTGGAGTTTGGGAGGGACGAGCAATCAGCCCCAGCATTTT.

This chain joins TRBV28 and TRBJ1-1, with D maybe TRBD1 (5 bases). CDR1 MDHEN and CDR2 SYDVKM come from the germline V gene. This CDR3 comprises 13 residues. Trimming removed 10 bases at V and 0 bases at J, with 12 bases between. For the CDR3, the DNA is TGTGCCACTCCCGGGACGATGAACACTGAAGCTTTCTTT. Protein: CATPGTMNTEAFF.

V and J are TRBV28 and TRBJ2-7, with 10 bases identical to TRBD2. Germline values: CDR1 MDHEN, CDR2 SYDVKM. This CDR3 has 19 residues. The junction had 14 bases not matched to a gene; V was cut back by 3 bases and J by 0 bases. CDR3 residues: CASSLPMASGGLRSYEQYF. In nucleotides, the CDR3 is TGTGCCAGCAGTTTGCCCATGGCTAGCGGGGGTCTTCGCTCCTACGAGCAGTACTTC.

A remark on this clone: Other DNA sequences in the sample encode the same CDR3. This chain joins TRBV4-1 and TRBJ1-1; no clear D gene. The germline CDR1 and CDR2 sequences are MGHRA and YSYEKL. V lost 3 bases to trimming and J lost 0 bases, with 8 bases between them. The CDR3 totals 14 residues. The CDR3 protein is CASSQHRLNTEAFF. The CDR3 DNA is TGCGCCAGCAGCCAGCACAGATTGAACACTGAAGCTTTCTTT.

This clone was counted a single time. This rearrangement joins TRBV30 to TRBJ2-1; D is unresolved. The CDR3 has 15 residues. CDR1 and CDR2 from the germline V gene are GTSNPN and SVGIG (reference sequence). With 2 bases removed from V and 7 bases from J, the gap between germline ends came to 18 bases. Written as DNA, the CDR3 is TGTGCCTGGAGTCAGACGCGTTTCAGTGTAAATGAGCAGTTCTTC. It codes for CAWSQTRFSVNEQFF.

This chain uses TRBV6-5 with TRBJ1-6; perhaps TRBD1 as D (5 bases). V was trimmed by 0 bases and J by 5 bases, leaving 11 bases between them. The CDR3 has 16 amino acids. CDR1 MNHEY and CDR2 SVGAGI come from the germline V gene. CDR3 loop: CASSYSIGADNSPLHF. The CDR3 coding sequence is TGTGCCAGCAGTTACTCAATCGGGGCGGATAATTCACCCCTCCACTTT.

This clone was seen a single time. Other DNA sequences within the sample encode an identical CDR3. This chain links TRBV7-3 with TRBJ1-2; weak D call: TRBD1 (6 bases). Germline values: CDR1 SGHTA, CDR2 FQGTGA. V was shortened by 4 bases and J by 4 bases, with 13 bases between the two germline ends. The CDR3 is 14 residues long. The CDR3 nucleotides read TGTGCCAGCAGCTCGACAGGAATTGGCTATGGCTACACCTTC. This sequence encodes CASSSTGIGYGYTF. The full variable domain, rest sourced from reference TRBV7-3 and TRBJ1-2, is GAGVSQTPSNKVTEKGKYVELRCDPISGHTALYWYRQSLGQGPEFLIYFQGTGAADDSGLPNDRFFAVRPEGSVSTLKIQRTERGDSAVYLCASSSTGIGYGYTFGSGTRLTVV.